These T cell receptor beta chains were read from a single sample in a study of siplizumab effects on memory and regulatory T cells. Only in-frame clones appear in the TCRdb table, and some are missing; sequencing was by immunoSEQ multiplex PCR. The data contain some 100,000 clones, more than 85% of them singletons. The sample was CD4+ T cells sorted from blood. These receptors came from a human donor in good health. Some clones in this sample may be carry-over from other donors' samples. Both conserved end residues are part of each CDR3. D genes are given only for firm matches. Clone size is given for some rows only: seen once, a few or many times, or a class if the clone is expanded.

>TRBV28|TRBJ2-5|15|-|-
TGTGCCAGCAGCGGGGTAAATCGAGGGAGGGAGACCCAGTACTTC
CASSGVNRGRETQYF
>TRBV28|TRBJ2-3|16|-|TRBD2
TGTGCCAGCAGTTTGTCGGCTAGCGGGAGCACAGATACGCAGTATTTT
CASSLSASGSTDTQYF
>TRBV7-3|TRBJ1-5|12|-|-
TGTGCCAGCAGCTTTCTGAATCAGCCCCAGCATTTT
CASSFLNQPQHF
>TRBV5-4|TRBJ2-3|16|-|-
TGTGCCAGCAGCTGGGGCGGCGGGGGCGCGAGGGATACGCAGTATTTT
CASSWGGGGARDTQYF
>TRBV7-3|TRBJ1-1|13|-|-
TGTGCCAGCAGCGGCGGAGCTTTTTCTGAAGCTTTCTTT
CASSGGAFSEAFF
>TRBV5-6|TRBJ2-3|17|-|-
TGTGCCAGCAGCTTGGGTGGGACCAATTTACGCACAGATACGCAGTATTTT
CASSLGGTNLRTDTQYF
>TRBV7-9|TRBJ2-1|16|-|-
TGTGCCAGCAGCTTAGGTGACGGGCGTACCTACAATGAGCAGTTCTTC
CASSLGDGRTYNEQFF
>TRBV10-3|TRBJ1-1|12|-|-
TGTGCCATCAGTGAGTCTCATGGTGAAGCTTTCTTT
CAISESHGEAFF
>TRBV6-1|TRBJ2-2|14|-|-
TGTGCCAGCAGTGAACAGGTTACCACCGGGGAGCTGTTTTTT
CASSEQVTTGELFF
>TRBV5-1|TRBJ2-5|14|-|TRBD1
TGCGCCAGCAGCTCCGGGACAGGGATCGGGCCCCAGTACTTC
CASSSGTGIGPQYF
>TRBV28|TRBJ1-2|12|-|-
TGTGCCAGCAGCTCGATAGGCTATGGCTACACCTTC
CASSSIGYGYTF
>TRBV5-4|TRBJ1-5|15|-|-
TGTGCCAGCAGCTCCGGTGGGGGCACGGATCAGCCCCAGCATTTT
CASSSGGGTDQPQHF
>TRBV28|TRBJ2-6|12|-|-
TGTGCCAGCAAACAGGGGGCCAACGTCCTGACTTTC
CASKQGANVLTF
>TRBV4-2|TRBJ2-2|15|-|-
TGTGCCAGCAGCCAAGATTCCGGGATTTCCGGGGAGCTGTTTTTT
CASSQDSGISGELFF
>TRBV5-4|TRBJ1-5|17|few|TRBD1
TGTGCCAGCAGCTCTTGGGACAGGCGACTTTTCAATCAGCCCCAGCATTTT
CASSSWDRRLFNQPQHF
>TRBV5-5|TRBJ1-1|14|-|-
TGTGCCAGCAGCCCCGGGACGGATCACACTGAAGCTTTCTTT
CASSPGTDHTEAFF
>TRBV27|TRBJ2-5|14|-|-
TGTGCCAGCAGTTTTTTTCCGGGCCGGGAGACCCAGTACTTC
CASSFFPGRETQYF
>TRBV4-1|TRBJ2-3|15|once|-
TGCGCCAGCAGCCAGAGTGAGGGGTACACAGATACGCAGTATTTT
CASSQSEGYTDTQYF
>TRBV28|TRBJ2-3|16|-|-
TGTGCCAGCTCAGAGGCGGGGCTAAGGAGAGGAGATACGCAGTATTTT
CASSEAGLRRGDTQYF
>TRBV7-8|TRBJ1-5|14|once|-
TGTGCCAGCAGCTTATGGGGGGACAATCAGCCCCAGCATTTT
CASSLWGDNQPQHF
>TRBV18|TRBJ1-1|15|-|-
TGTGCCAGCTCACCACCAGGGAAGGGTAACACTGAAGCTTTCTTT
CASSPPGKGNTEAFF
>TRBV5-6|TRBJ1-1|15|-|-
TGTGCCAGCCGAACGAGAAGGGGTGGCCTCACTGAAGCTTTCTTT
CASRTRRGGLTEAFF
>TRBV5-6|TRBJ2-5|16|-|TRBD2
TGTGCCAGCAGTCGCAGGACTAGCGGGAGGGGAGAGACCCAGTACTTC
CASSRRTSGRGETQYF
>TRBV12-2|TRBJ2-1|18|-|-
TGTGCAAGTCGCTTAGCAACCCTACTAGCGGGAGGCCCCAATGAGCAGTTCTTC
CASRLATLLAGGPNEQFF
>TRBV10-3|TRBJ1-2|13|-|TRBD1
TGTGCCATCAGTACCTCAGGGGGGTATGGCTACACCTTC
CAISTSGGYGYTF
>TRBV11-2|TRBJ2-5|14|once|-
TGTGCCAGCAGCTTCGGCGGGATCCAAGAGACCCAGTACTTC
CASSFGGIQETQYF
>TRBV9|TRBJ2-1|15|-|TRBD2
TGTGCCAGCAGCGCAACCGGGACTACACACAATGAGCAGTTCTTC
CASSATGTTHNEQFF
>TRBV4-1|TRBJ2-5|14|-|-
TGCGCCAGCAGCCAAGGACAGCCCCAAGAGACCCAGTACTTC
CASSQGQPQETQYF
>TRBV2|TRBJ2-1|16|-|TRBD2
TGTGCCAGCAGTGAGGCTAGCGGGACCTCCTACAATGAGCAGTTCTTC
CASSEASGTSYNEQFF
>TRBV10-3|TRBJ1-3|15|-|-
TGTGCCATCACCCAGGGCGAGGGCTCTGGAAACACCATATATTTT
CAITQGEGSGNTIYF
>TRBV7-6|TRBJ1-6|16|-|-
TGTGCCAGCACCTCCGGGCTAAGCTCCTATAATTCACCCCTCCACTTT
CASTSGLSSYNSPLHF
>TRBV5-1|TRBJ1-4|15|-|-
TGCGCCAGCAGCCGGACCGGGACAACTAATGAAAAACTGTTTTTT
CASSRTGTTNEKLFF
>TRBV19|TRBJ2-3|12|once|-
TGTGCCAGTAGTATGTGGCAGGGGACGCAGTATTTT
CASSMWQGTQYF
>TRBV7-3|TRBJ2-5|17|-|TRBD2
TGTGCCAGCAGCCCCGGAGGTAGCGGGGCGGGGGAGGGGACCCAGTACTTC
CASSPGGSGAGEGTQYF
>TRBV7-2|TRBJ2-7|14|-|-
TGTGCCAGCAGCCCAATACTAGCATCATACGAGCAGTACTTC
CASSPILASYEQYF
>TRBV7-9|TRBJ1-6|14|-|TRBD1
TGTGCCAGCAGCTCGACAGGGACAAATTCACCCCTCCACTTT
CASSSTGTNSPLHF
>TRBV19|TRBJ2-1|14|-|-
TGTGCCAGTGTAGGGGGGGTTCTCTACAATGAGCAGTTCTTC
CASVGGVLYNEQFF
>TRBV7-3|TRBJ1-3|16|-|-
TGTGCCAGCAGCTCCAGCCCTGGGGACTCTGGAAACACCATATATTTT
CASSSSPGDSGNTIYF
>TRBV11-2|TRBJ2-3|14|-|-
TGTGCCAGCAGCGGAGGGCCGAGCACAGATACGCAGTATTTT
CASSGGPSTDTQYF
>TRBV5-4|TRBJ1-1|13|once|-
TGTGCCAGCAGCGCCCATACGAACACTGAAGCTTTCTTT
CASSAHTNTEAFF
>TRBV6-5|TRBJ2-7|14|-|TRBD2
TGTGCCAGCAGATTCGCGGGACTAGGAGCCGAGCAGTACTTC
CASRFAGLGAEQYF
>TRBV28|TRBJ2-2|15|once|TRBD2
TGTGCCAGCAGTTTCGTGGGAGGGCGTACCGGGGAGCTGTTTTTT
CASSFVGGRTGELFF
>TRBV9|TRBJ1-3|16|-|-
TGTGCCAGCAGCGCGGGAGGGCTCCTCTCTGGAAACACCATATATTTT
CASSAGGLLSGNTIYF
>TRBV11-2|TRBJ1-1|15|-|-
TGTGCCAGCAGCTTAGAACCGGGTTTGAACACTGAAGCTTTCTTT
CASSLEPGLNTEAFF
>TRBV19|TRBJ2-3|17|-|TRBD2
TGTGCCAGTAGTTCCGGACTAGCGGATAGTAGCACAGATACGCAGTATTTT
CASSSGLADSSTDTQYF
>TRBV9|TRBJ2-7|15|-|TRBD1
TGTGCCAGCACCGCTTACCCCCTGACAGGGGGCGAGCAGTACTTC
CASTAYPLTGGEQYF
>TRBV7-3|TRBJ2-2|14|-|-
TGTGCCAGCAGCTTAACTAGCGTAGGCGGGGAGCTGTTTTTT
CASSLTSVGGELFF
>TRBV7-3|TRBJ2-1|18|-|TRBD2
TGTGCCAGCAGCGTTACCGGGACTAGCGGGAGCTCCTACAATGAGCAGTTCTTC
CASSVTGTSGSSYNEQFF
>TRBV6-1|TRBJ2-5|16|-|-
TGTGCCAGCAGTGAAGCGCTTCGGACTTCTCGGGAGACCCAGTACTTC
CASSEALRTSRETQYF
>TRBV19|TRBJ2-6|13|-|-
TGTGCCAGTACTCGCTCTGGGGCCAACGTCCTGACTTTC
CASTRSGANVLTF
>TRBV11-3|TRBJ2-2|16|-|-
TGTGCCAGCAGCTTAGTTGGGGCGCAGGGCACCGGGGAGCTGTTTTTT
CASSLVGAQGTGELFF